Included here is one T cell receptor (beta chain) sequence, with context. CDR1 is MNHEY, CDR2 SVGAGI, per germline. V was trimmed by 6 bases and J by 14 bases, leaving 19 bases between them. The CDR3 runs to 12 residues. The data originate from a study of blood T cell repertoires in COVID-19. Study summary: The cDNA or gDNA used as material had been derived from T cells, B-cell-depleted T cells, or PBMCs.

Some clones are missing from TCRdb's copy, which holds only in-frame ones; the method was immunoSEQ multiplex PCR. The sample consists of 230,000 or so clones, roughly 87% of them appearing once. The origin of this receptor is a woman aged 35 to 49 who had recovered from COVID-19. The sample consisted of peripheral blood. The chain combines TRBV6-5 with TRBJ1-2; D perhaps matches TRBD1 (6 bases). CDR3 sequence reads: CASSERGSPQTF. The CDR3 DNA follows: TGTGCCAGCAGCGAGAGGGGGAGCCCCCAGACCTTC.